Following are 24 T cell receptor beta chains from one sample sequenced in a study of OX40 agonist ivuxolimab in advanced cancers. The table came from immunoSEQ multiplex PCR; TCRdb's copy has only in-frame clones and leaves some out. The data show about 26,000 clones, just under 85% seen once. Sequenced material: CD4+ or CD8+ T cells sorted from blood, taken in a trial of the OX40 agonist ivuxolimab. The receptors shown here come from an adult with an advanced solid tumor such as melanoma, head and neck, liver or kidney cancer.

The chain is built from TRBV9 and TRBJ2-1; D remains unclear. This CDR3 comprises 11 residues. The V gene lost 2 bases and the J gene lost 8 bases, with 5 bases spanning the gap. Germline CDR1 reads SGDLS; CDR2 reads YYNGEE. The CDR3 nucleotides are TGTGCCAGCAGCGTGGGTTATGAGCAGTTCTTC. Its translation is CASSVGYEQFF.

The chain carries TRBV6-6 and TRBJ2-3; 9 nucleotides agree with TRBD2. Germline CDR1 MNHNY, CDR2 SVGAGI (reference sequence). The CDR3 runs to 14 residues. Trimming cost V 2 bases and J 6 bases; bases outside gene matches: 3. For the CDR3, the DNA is TGTGCCAGCAGTTACGCGGGAGGGGCGGATACGCAGTATTTT. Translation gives CASSYAGGADTQYF.

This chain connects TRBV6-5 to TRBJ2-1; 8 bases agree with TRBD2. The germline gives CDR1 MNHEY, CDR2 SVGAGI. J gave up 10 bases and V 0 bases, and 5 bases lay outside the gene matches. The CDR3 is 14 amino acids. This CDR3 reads CASSYSNGGVEQFF. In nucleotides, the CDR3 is TGTGCCAGCAGTTACTCTAACGGGGGGGTGGAGCAGTTCTTC.

For the CDR3, the DNA is TGTGCCAGCAGCTTCGGTCCAGCCTCCTATAATTCACCCCTCCACTTT. It specifies CASSFGPASYNSPLHF. The chain has TRBV7-9 and TRBJ1-6; the D is unclear. Trimming stripped 3 bases from V and 0 bases from J, with 9 bases between. Germline CDR1 SEHNR, CDR2 FQNEAQ (reference sequence). This CDR3 comprises 16 residues.

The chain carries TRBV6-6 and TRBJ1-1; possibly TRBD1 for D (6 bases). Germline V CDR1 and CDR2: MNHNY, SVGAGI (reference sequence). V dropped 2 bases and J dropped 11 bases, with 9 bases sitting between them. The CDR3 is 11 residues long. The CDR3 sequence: CASSYGGLAFF. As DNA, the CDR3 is TGTGCCAGCAGTTACGGGGGGCTTGCTTTCTTT.

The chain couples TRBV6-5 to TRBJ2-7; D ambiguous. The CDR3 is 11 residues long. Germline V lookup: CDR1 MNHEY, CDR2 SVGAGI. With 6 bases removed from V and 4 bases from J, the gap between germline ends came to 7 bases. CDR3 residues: CASRTPYEQYF. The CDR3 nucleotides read TGTGCCAGCAGAACTCCGTACGAGCAGTACTTC.

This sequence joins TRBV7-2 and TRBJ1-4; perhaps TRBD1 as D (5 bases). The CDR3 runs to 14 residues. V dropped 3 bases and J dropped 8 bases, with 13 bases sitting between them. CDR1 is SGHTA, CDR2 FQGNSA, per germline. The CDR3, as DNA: TGTGCCAGCAGCTTCCGGGGCATGGACGAAAAACTGTTTTTT. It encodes CASSFRGMDEKLFF.

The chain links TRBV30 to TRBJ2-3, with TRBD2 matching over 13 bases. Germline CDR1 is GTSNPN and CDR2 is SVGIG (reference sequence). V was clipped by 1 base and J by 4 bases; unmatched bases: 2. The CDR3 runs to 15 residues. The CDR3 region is CAWSEGLAGADTQYF. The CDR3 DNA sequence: TGTGCCTGGAGTGAAGGACTAGCGGGGGCAGATACGCAGTATTTT.

The CDR3 coding sequence is TGTGCCAGTAGTATAGTAAGTAACAATGAGCAGTTCTTC. Translated: CASSIVSNNEQFF. The genes are TRBV19 and TRBJ2-1, with D unclear. The germline V and J ends were trimmed by 1 base and 5 bases, with 6 bases remaining between them. Germline assignment: CDR1 LNHDA and CDR2 SQIVND (reference sequence). The CDR3 is 13 residues long.

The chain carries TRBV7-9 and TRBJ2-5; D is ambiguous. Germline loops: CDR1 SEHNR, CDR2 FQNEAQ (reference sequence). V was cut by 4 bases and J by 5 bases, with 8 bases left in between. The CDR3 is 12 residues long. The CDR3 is CASSWWPETQYF. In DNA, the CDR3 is TGTGCCAGCAGCTGGTGGCCGGAGACCCAGTACTTC.

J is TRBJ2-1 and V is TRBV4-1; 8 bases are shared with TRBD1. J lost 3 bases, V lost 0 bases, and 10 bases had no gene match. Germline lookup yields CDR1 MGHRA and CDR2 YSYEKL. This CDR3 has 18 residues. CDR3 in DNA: TGCGCCAGCAGCCAAGAAGAGACAGGGGCGGAGGTCTACAATGAGCAGTTCTTC. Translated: CASSQEETGAEVYNEQFF.

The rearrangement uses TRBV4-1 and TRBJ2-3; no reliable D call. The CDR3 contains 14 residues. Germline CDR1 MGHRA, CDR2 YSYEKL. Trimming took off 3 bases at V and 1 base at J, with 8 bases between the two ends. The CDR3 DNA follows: TGCGCCAGCAGCCATTTCCCGGGCACAGATACGCAGTATTTT. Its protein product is CASSHFPGTDTQYF.

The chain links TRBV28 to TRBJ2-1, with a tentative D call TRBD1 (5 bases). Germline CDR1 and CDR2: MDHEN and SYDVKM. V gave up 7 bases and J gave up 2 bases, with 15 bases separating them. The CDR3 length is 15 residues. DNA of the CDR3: TGTGCCAGCAACCCGGAAGGGGTAACCTACAATGAGCAGTTCTTC. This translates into CASNPEGVTYNEQFF.

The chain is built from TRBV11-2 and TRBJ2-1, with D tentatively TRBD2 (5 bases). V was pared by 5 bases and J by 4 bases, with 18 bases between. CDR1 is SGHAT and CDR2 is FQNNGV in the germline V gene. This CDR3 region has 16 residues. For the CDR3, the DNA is TGTGCCAGCAGCCCCTCGCCGCTAGCACCATACAATGAGCAGTTCTTC. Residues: CASSPSPLAPYNEQFF.

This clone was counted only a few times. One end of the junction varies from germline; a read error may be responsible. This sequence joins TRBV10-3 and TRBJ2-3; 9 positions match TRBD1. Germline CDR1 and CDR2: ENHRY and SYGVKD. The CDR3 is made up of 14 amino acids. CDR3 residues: CASSDGQGSDTQYF. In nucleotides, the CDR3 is TGTGCCAGCAGTGATGGACAGGGGTCAGATACGCAGTATTTT.

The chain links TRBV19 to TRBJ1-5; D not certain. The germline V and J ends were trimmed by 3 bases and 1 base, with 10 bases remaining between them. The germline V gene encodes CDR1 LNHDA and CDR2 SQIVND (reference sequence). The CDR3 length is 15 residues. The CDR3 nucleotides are TGTGCCAGTAGTATGGATTGGGAGAGCAATCAGCCCCAGCATTTT. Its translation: CASSMDWESNQPQHF. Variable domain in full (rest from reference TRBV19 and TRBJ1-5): DGGITQSPKYLFRKEGQNVTLSCEQNLNHDAMYWYRQDPGQGLRLIYYSQIVNDFQKGDIAEGYSVSREKKESFPLTVTSAQKNPTAFYLCASSMDWESNQPQHFGDGTRLSIL.

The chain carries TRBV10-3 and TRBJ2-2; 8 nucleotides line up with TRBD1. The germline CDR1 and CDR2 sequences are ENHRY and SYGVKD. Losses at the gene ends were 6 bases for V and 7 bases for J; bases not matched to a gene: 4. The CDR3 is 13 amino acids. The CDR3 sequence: CAIRDRVVGELFF. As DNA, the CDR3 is TGTGCCATCAGGGACAGGGTGGTCGGGGAGCTGTTTTTT.

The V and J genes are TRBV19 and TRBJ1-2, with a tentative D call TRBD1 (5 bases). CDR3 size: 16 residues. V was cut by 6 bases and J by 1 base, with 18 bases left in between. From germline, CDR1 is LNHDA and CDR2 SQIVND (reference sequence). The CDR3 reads CASRGLPVDRNYGYTF. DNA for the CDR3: TGTGCCAGTAGGGGACTCCCGGTCGACCGTAACTATGGCTACACCTTC.

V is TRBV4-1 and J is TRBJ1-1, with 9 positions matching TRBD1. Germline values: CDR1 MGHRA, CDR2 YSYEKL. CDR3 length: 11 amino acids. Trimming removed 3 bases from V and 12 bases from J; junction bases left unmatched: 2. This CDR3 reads CASSHGQGSFF. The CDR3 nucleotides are TGCGCCAGCAGCCACGGACAGGGGTCTTTCTTT.

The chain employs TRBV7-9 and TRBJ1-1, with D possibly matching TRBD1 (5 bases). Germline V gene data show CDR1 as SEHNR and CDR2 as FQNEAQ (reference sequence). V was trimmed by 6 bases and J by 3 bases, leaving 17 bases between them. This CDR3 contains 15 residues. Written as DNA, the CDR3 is TGTGCCAGCAGAGTTTACCGGGGCAGCGACACTGAAGCTTTCTTT. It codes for CASRVYRGSDTEAFF.

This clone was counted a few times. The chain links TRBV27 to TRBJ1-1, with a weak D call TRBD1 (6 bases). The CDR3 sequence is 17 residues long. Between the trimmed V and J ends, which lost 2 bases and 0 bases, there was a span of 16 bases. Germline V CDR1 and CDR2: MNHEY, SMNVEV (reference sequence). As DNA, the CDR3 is TGTGCCAGCAGTTTAAGACAGGTGGGGATCTTGAACACTGAAGCTTTCTTT. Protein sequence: CASSLRQVGILNTEAFF.

CDR3 amino acids: CASSKVRGQPQHF. CDR3 nucleotide sequence: TGTGCCAGCAGCAAAGTACGGGGACAGCCCCAGCATTTT. The chain has TRBV21-1 and TRBJ1-5. TRBV21-1 is annotated as a pseudogene. The CDR3 length is 13 residues.

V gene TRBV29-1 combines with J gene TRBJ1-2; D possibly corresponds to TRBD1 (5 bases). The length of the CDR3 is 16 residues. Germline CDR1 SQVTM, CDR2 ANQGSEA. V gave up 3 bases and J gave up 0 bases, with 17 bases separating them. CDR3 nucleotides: TGCAGCGTTGAGGGGACGGGTAGGTCGGCTAACTATGGCTACACCTTC. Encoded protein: CSVEGTGRSANYGYTF. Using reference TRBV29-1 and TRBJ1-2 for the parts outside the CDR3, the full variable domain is SAVISQKPSRDICQRGTSLTIQCQVDSQVTMMFWYRQQPGQSLTLIATANQGSEATYESGFVIDKFPISRPNLTFSTLTVSNMSPEDSSIYLCSVEGTGRSANYGYTFGSGTRLTVV.

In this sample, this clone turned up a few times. CDR3 sequence reads: CASSGDRGFAEAFF. The CDR3, as DNA: TGTGCCAGTAGTGGGGACAGGGGTTTCGCTGAAGCTTTCTTT. The chain couples TRBV19 to TRBJ1-1; 10 bases agree with TRBD1. The germline V gene encodes CDR1 LNHDA and CDR2 SQIVND (reference sequence). The trim removed 5 bases at V and 6 bases at J, leaving 6 bases unmatched. The CDR3 runs 14 residues. Filled out from reference TRBV19 and TRBJ1-1, the complete variable domain reads DGGITQSPKYLFRKEGQNVTLSCEQNLNHDAMYWYRQDPGQGLRLIYYSQIVNDFQKGDIAEGYSVSREKKESFPLTVTSAQKNPTAFYLCASSGDRGFAEAFFGQGTRLTVV.